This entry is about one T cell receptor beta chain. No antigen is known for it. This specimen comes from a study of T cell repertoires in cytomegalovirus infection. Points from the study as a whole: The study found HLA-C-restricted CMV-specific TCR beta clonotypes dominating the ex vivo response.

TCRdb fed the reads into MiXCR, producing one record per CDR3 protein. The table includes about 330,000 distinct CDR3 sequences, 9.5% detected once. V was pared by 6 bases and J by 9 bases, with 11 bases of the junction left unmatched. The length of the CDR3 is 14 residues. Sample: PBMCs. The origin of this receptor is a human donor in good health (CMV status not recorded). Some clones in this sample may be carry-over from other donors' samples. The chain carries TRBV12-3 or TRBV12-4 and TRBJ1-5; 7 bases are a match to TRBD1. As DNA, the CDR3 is TGTGCCAGCAGCCGGGGACAGATGGAAGGGCCCCAGCATTTT. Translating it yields CASSRGQMEGPQHF.